The 22 T cell receptor beta chains presented below share a single source sample, sequenced in a study of control samples from healthy donors and cancer patients. Profiling relied on immunoSEQ multiplex PCR, and the TCRdb table lists in-frame clones only, not all of them. The sample carries about 160,000 clones, 70% to 90% recorded once. Sequencing was carried out using blood. The receptors stem from a man aged 30-40 years in good health.

The chain has TRBV4-2 and TRBJ2-2, with 12 bases aligning to TRBD1. The CDR3 covers 17 residues. V dropped 0 bases and J dropped 6; count of bases not matched to a gene: 5. Germline V gene sequence: CDR1 LGHNA, CDR2 YNFKEQ. DNA of the CDR3: TGTGCCAGCAGCCAAGAATTGGGACAGGGGGCGGCCGGGGAGCTGTTTTTT. Amino acid sequence: CASSQELGQGAAGELFF.

This clone was recorded only once. The chain links TRBV28 to TRBJ1-5; 7 bases agree with TRBD1. Germline CDR1 MDHEN, CDR2 SYDVKM. This CDR3 region has 15 residues. V shed 5 bases and J 3 bases; nucleotides not matched to a gene: 7. The CDR3 protein is CASSPGTVNNQPQHF. The DNA of the CDR3 is TGTGCCAGCAGTCCCGGGACAGTCAACAATCAGCCCCAGCATTTT.

The chain recombines TRBV27 with TRBJ1-6; a weak D match, TRBD1 (5 bases). The V end was cut by 2 bases, the J end by 7 bases, with 6 bases between. The CDR3 covers 13 residues. From germline, CDR1 is MNHEY and CDR2 SMNVEV (reference sequence). CDR3 loop: CASSLGGNSPLHF. CDR3 nucleotide sequence: TGTGCCAGCAGTTTAGGGGGGAATTCACCCCTCCACTTT.

The DNA for the CDR3 is TGTGCCATCAGGATCGGGACAGGGGAAACTGAAGCTTTCTTT. This codes for CAIRIGTGETEAFF. This chain joins TRBV10-3 and TRBJ1-1, with 10 nucleotides matching TRBD1. CDR3 size: 14 residues. The germline gives CDR1 ENHRY, CDR2 SYGVKD. The V segment lost 6 bases and the J segment 5 bases; nucleotides outside the gene matches: 6.

V gene TRBV5-1 combines with J gene TRBJ1-6, with D perhaps matching TRBD1 (5 bases). CDR3 size: 15 residues. V gave up 4 bases and J gave up 2 bases, with 10 bases separating them. The germline V gene has CDR1 SGHRS and CDR2 YFSETQ. The CDR3 bases are TGCGCCAGCAGCCGAGGGGAAACCTATAATTCACCCCTCCACTTT. This gives the protein CASSRGETYNSPLHF.

V is TRBV27 and J is TRBJ2-5, with D tentatively TRBD1 (6 bases). CDR3 length equals 16 residues. Germline CDR1 MNHEY, CDR2 SMNVEV (reference sequence). V lost 5 bases and J lost 5, with 21 bases in between. CDR3 residues: CASSPLSSGQMETQYF. Written as DNA, the CDR3 is TGTGCCAGCAGTCCCCTATCATCAGGACAGATGGAGACCCAGTACTTC.

The rearrangement joins TRBV7-8 to TRBJ1-2, with TRBD1 matching over 7 bases. Trimming cost V 2 bases and J 8 bases; bases outside gene matches: 8. The CDR3 contains 14 residues. In germline, CDR1 is SGHVS, CDR2 FQNEAQ. CDR3 sequence: CASSLQTGIRGYTF. CDR3 in DNA: TGTGCCAGCAGCTTACAGACAGGGATACGGGGCTACACCTTC.

This rearrangement joins TRBV9 to TRBJ1-5; 10 bases fit TRBD1. The germline CDR1 and CDR2 sequences are SGDLS and YYNGEE. CDR3 length: 13 residues. J was trimmed by 9 bases and V by 4 bases; bases with no gene match: 4. The CDR3 DNA reads as TGTGCCAGCAGCCCGGGACAGGGGCGGCCCCAGCATTTT. Translation: CASSPGQGRPQHF.

V is TRBV6-6 and J is TRBJ1-3; tentative D call: TRBD1 (5 bases). The germline CDR1 and CDR2 sequences are MNHNY and SVGAGI (reference sequence). The CDR3 extends over 14 amino acids. The V end was cut by 5 bases, the J end by 6 bases, with 14 bases between. The CDR3 bases are TGTGCCAGCAGTCAACGCTCAGGGCCAAACACCATATATTTT. Translation gives CASSQRSGPNTIYF.

The chain carries TRBV28 and TRBJ2-7, with D possibly TRBD1 on 6 matching bases. CDR1 and CDR2 (germline): MDHEN, SYDVKM. Trimming removed 5 bases at V and 7 bases at J, with 18 bases between. The CDR3 has 14 amino acids. CDR3 DNA: TGTGCCAGCAGTCCTCCCAACAGGGCGGAGGAGCAGTACTTC. Translated, it gives CASSPPNRAEEQYF.

This clone has a handful of counts. The rearrangement links TRBV4-2 to TRBJ1-5; D remains unclear. Per the germline V gene, CDR1 is LGHNA and CDR2 is YNFKEQ. This CDR3 comprises 15 residues. Trimming removed 3 bases at V and 7 bases at J, with 16 bases between. The CDR3 sequence is CASSHSDGPSQPQHF. The CDR3 DNA reads as TGTGCCAGCAGCCATAGTGACGGGCCTTCACAGCCCCAGCATTTT.

The rearrangement links TRBV9 to TRBJ2-3; D is possibly TRBD2 (6 bases). V lost 1 base and J lost 0, with 12 bases in between. The CDR3 contains 16 residues. Germline V lookup: CDR1 SGDLS, CDR2 YYNGEE. The CDR3 is CASSVFYSGSTDTQYF. CDR3 nucleotide sequence: TGTGCCAGCAGCGTATTCTACAGCGGGAGCACAGATACGCAGTATTTT.

The rearrangement links TRBV27 to TRBJ2-1; D ambiguous. The germline V gene has CDR1 MNHEY and CDR2 SMNVEV (reference sequence). With 11 bases removed from V and 5 bases from J, the gap between germline ends came to 25 bases. This CDR3 is 16 amino acids long. The CDR3 is CAVGPPRPAIDNEQFF. The CDR3 coding sequence is TGTGCCGTCGGTCCCCCAAGACCCGCGATCGACAATGAGCAGTTCTTC.

The J gene is TRBJ2-7, the V gene TRBV5-8; 11 bases are shared with TRBD1. The CDR3 has 15 amino acids. CDR1 SGHTS and CDR2 YDEGEE come from the germline V gene. V gave up 4 bases and J gave up 5 bases; unmatched junction bases: 8. The chain's CDR3 is CASSAGDRGSHEQYF. For the CDR3, the DNA is TGTGCCAGCAGCGCCGGGGACAGGGGGTCTCACGAGCAGTACTTC.

This chain joins TRBV19 and TRBJ1-5; 9 nucleotides match TRBD1. Trimming cost V 4 bases and J 4 bases; bases outside gene matches: 11. This CDR3 spans 17 amino acids. Germline lookup yields CDR1 LNHDA and CDR2 SQIVND (reference sequence). CDR3 sequence: CASSTPGTGNGNQPQHF. The CDR3 DNA is TGTGCCAGTAGTACCCCCGGGACAGGGAATGGAAATCAGCCCCAGCATTTT.

CDR3 amino acids: CASSPGTGMSRELFF. CDR3 DNA: TGTGCCAGCAGCCCCGGGACAGGGATGTCCCGGGAGCTGTTTTTT. This chain uses TRBV5-6 with TRBJ2-2; 9 bases align to TRBD1. This CDR3 is 15 amino acids long. The V gene end was trimmed by 4 bases and the J gene end by 9 bases; junction bases not matched to a gene: 10. Germline V gene sequence: CDR1 SGHDT, CDR2 YYEEEE.

This chain joins TRBV7-2 and TRBJ1-5; possibly TRBD1 for D (5 bases). Germline V lookup: CDR1 SGHTA, CDR2 FQGNSA. This CDR3 region has 15 residues. V was pared by 1 base and J by 1 base, with 8 bases between. The DNA for the CDR3 is TGTGCCAGCAGCTTAGGGGGCAGGAGCAATCAGCCCCAGCATTTT. Its protein product is CASSLGGRSNQPQHF.

The gene calls are TRBV7-8 and TRBJ1-4; 8 nucleotides align to TRBD1. Germline assignment: CDR1 SGHVS and CDR2 FQNEAQ. Trimming removed 4 bases from V and 7 bases from J; junction bases left unmatched: 8. CDR3 length: 15 residues. The CDR3 reads CASSSQGAIVEKLFF. As DNA, the CDR3 is TGTGCCAGCAGCTCCCAGGGGGCCATCGTTGAAAAACTGTTTTTT.

The chain has TRBV29-1 and TRBJ2-3; unclear D gene. Germline assignment: CDR1 SQVTM and CDR2 ANQGSEA. V was trimmed by 7 bases and J by 2 bases, leaving 16 bases between them. This CDR3 is 14 amino acids long. The CDR3 protein is CSAGRSSYTDTQYF. The CDR3 DNA is TGCAGCGCCGGACGGTCAAGTTACACAGATACGCAGTATTTT.

The rearrangement uses TRBV19 and TRBJ2-1, with D perhaps TRBD1 or TRBD2 (5 bases each). The CDR3 contains 13 residues. Deletions cut 3 bases from V and 9 bases from J, with 12 bases between. Germline CDR1 and CDR2: LNHDA and SQIVND (reference sequence). The CDR3 here is CASSIGGKGEQFF. For the CDR3, the DNA is TGTGCCAGTAGTATTGGGGGTAAAGGTGAGCAGTTCTTC.

The chain joins TRBV19 to TRBJ1-5, with TRBD1 identical over 7 bases. CDR3 length equals 14 residues. V was pared by 9 bases and J by 5 bases, with 10 bases of the junction left unmatched. Germline V lookup: CDR1 LNHDA, CDR2 SQIVND (reference sequence). The CDR3 region is CASTTGRVDQPQHF. CDR3 in DNA: TGTGCCAGCACGACAGGGAGGGTTGATCAGCCCCAGCATTTT.

This chain connects TRBV3-1 (or the pseudogene TRBV3-2) to TRBJ1-3; possible D gene TRBD1, 5 bases. V lost 3 bases and J 5 bases, leaving 8 bases between the germline ends. The CDR3 spans 13 residues. Per germline, CDR1 LGHDT and CDR2 YNNKEL (reference sequence). CDR3 loop: CASSHGGRNTIYF. The CDR3 bases are TGTGCCAGCAGCCATGGGGGTAGAAACACCATATATTTT.